This T cell receptor (beta chain) was retrieved from a study of blood T cell repertoires in COVID-19. TCRdb's table, derived via immunoSEQ multiplex PCR, lists solely in-frame clones and lacks some. Of tens of thousands of clones listed, under 85% were seen once; the top ten hold 15%. Germline-derived CDR1 and CDR2 are KGHSH and LQKENI. With 3 bases clipped from V and 8 bases from J, the junction kept 10 bases outside the gene matches. The CDR3 contains 15 residues. This clone was detected only once. The chain carries TRBV18 and TRBJ2-1; TRBD1 aligns across 7 bases. The origin of this receptor is a man aged 55 to 70 with COVID-19, enrolled during active disease. The specimen was peripheral blood. The DNA for the CDR3 is TGTGCCAGCTCACCGACGACAGGGAAGGGTCATGAGCAGTTCTTC. This translates into CASSPTTGKGHEQFF.